This T cell receptor beta chain emerged from a study of cytomegalovirus exposure and HLA in healthy donors. The PCR ran on 60 Vbeta and 13 Jbeta primers. TCRdb keeps only in-frame clones here, not all; method: immunoSEQ multiplex PCR. Of about 100,000 clones in the sample, around 69% were seen once. The CDR3 totals 15 residues. The receptor's source is a man aged 18 to 29 in good health and CMV-seronegative. Sequencing input: PBMCs. The V and J genes are TRBV21-1 and TRBJ1-3; the tabulated D call, TRBD1, remains unverified against the DNA. TRBV21-1 is annotated as a pseudogene. In DNA, the CDR3 is TGTGCCAGCAGCAAAGGGACAGACTCTGGAAACACCATATATTTT. As protein: CASSKGTDSGNTIYF.